This T cell receptor (beta chain) came from a study of cytomegalovirus exposure and HLA in healthy donors. Points from the study as a whole: By HLA locus, TCR association rates varied in a later analysis, with DRB1 showing the most and HLA-C the fewest.

This clone has just a few counts. Its target is not known. The PCR had 60 Vbeta and 13 Jbeta primers. The assay was immunoSEQ multiplex PCR, and TCRdb's table has in-frame clones only and misses some. The table shows about 120,000 clones, with around four fifths occurring only once. The specimen was PBMCs. The origin of this receptor is a man aged 40-50 years in good health and CMV-seronegative.

CDR3: CASSELAGGPRGDTQYF. The DNA for the CDR3 is TGTGCCAGCAGCGAACTAGCGGGGGGCCCCCGGGGGGATACGCAGTATTTT. The gene calls are TRBV5-6 and TRBJ2-3; 12 bases align to TRBD2. There are 17 residues in the CDR3. V shed 4 bases and J 6 bases; nucleotides not matched to a gene: 12. Germline-derived CDR1 and CDR2 are SGHDT and YYEEEE.